A single sample is the source of the 18 T cell receptor beta chains below, sequenced in a study of cytomegalovirus exposure and HLA in healthy donors. A multiplex PCR was run with 60 Vbeta primers and 13 Jbeta primers. Sequenced by immunoSEQ multiplex PCR; TCRdb stores in-frame clones only, minus some. This table has some 170,000 clones, 81% appearing once. The source material was PBMCs. Receptors originate from a woman between 50 and 59 years old in good health and CMV-seronegative.

The gene calls are TRBV7-8 and TRBJ1-6; TRBD1 matches at 9 bases. CDR1 is SGHVS, CDR2 FQNEAQ, per germline. J lost 5 bases, V lost 5 bases, and 7 bases had no gene match. The CDR3 is 16 amino acids. CDR3 sequence: CASSEGTGLNNSPLHF. The CDR3 DNA reads TGTGCCAGCAGCGAAGGGACAGGGTTAAATAATTCACCCCTCCACTTT.

This clone was detected only a few times. V is TRBV5-1 and J is TRBJ2-2; D unresolved. Between the trimmed V and J ends, which lost 0 bases and 1 base, there was a span of 7 bases. CDR3 length equals 15 residues. Germline V gene sequence: CDR1 SGHRS, CDR2 YFSETQ. CDR3 DNA: TGCGCCAGCAGCTTGGTGGCTTTGAACACCGGGGAGCTGTTTTTT. Its translation: CASSLVALNTGELFF.

This clone was recorded only once. The chain employs TRBV11-2 and TRBJ2-7; 9 nucleotides agree with TRBD1. V dropped 5 bases and J dropped 5; count of bases not matched to a gene: 10. The CDR3 has 15 residues. CDR1 and CDR2 from the germline V gene are SGHAT and FQNNGV. CDR3 DNA: TGTGCCAGCAGCCTCCTCGGACAGGGGTCCCACGAGCAGTACTTC. This translates into CASSLLGQGSHEQYF. Using reference TRBV11-2 and TRBJ2-7 for the parts outside the CDR3, the full variable domain is EAGVAQSPRYKIIEKRQSVAFWCNPISGHATLYWYQQILGQGPKLLIQFQNNGVVDDSQLPKDRFSAERLKGVDSTLKIQPAKLEDSAVYLCASSLLGQGSHEQYFGPGTRLTVT.

This clone was seen only once. This sequence joins TRBV9 and TRBJ1-2; 9 bases are shared with TRBD1. This CDR3 has 15 residues. The trim removed 7 bases at V and 6 bases at J, leaving 13 bases unmatched. The V gene's germline CDR1 is SGDLS and CDR2 YYNGEE. The CDR3: CASPGGRQGDNGYTF. DNA of the CDR3: TGTGCCAGCCCCGGGGGGAGACAGGGGGACAATGGCTACACCTTC.

This clone was counted a few times. The chain combines TRBV11-2 with TRBJ1-1, with TRBD1 matching 7 bases. Looked up from germline, CDR1 is SGHAT and CDR2 is FQNNGV. There are 14 residues in the CDR3. The ends lost 4 bases at V and 1 base at J; junction bases unmatched: 3. The CDR3 nucleotides are TGTGCCAGCAGCTCCGGGACAGCGAACACTGAAGCTTTCTTT. This translates into CASSSGTANTEAFF.

The genes are TRBV5-1 and TRBJ2-1, with a possible D match to TRBD2 (6 bases). Germline V lookup: CDR1 SGHRS, CDR2 YFSETQ. The germline V and J ends were trimmed by 1 base and 4 bases, with 12 bases remaining between them. The CDR3 has 15 residues. CDR3 protein: CASSLSPREYNEQFF. The DNA of the CDR3 is TGCGCCAGCAGCTTGTCCCCCCGGGAGTACAATGAGCAGTTCTTC.

The V and J genes are TRBV5-1 and TRBJ1-3; TRBD1 is a possible D gene (6 bases). V was pared by 4 bases and J by 0 bases, with 17 bases between. Germline CDR1 is SGHRS and CDR2 is YFSETQ. CDR3 length: 17 amino acids. CDR3 loop: CASSAGDTSLSGNTIYF. As DNA, the CDR3 is TGCGCCAGCAGCGCCGGGGACACATCCCTCTCTGGAAACACCATATATTTT.

As for this clone: This sample also contains other DNA sequences that code for the same CDR3. The chain links TRBV28 to TRBJ2-5; 8 bases are a match to TRBD1. The V gene's germline CDR1 is MDHEN and CDR2 SYDVKM. V lost 7 bases, J lost 4 bases, and 2 bases stayed unmatched. This CDR3 has 12 amino acids. For the CDR3, the DNA is TGTGCCAGCAAACAGGGGGGAGAGACCCAGTACTTC. This sequence encodes CASKQGGETQYF.

The chain combines TRBV7-9 with TRBJ2-7; a possible D gene is TRBD2 (6 bases). This CDR3 spans 17 amino acids. CDR1 SEHNR and CDR2 FQNEAQ come from the germline V gene (reference sequence). V was cut by 4 bases and J by 0 bases, with 19 bases left in between. The CDR3 loop is CASSSSTGTSSSYEQYF. CDR3 DNA: TGTGCCAGCAGCTCCAGTACCGGGACTTCGAGCTCCTACGAGCAGTACTTC.

V usage is TRBV2 and J usage is TRBJ2-1; 8 bases match TRBD2. Germline assignment: CDR1 SNHLY and CDR2 FYNNEI. This CDR3 contains 12 residues. Losses at the gene ends were 8 bases for V and 8 bases for J; bases not matched to a gene: 5. Here the CDR3 reads CASGGRRDEQFF. DNA of the CDR3: TGTGCCAGCGGCGGGAGGCGCGATGAGCAGTTCTTC.

The chain links TRBV28 to TRBJ2-7; 7 bases agree with TRBD2. The CDR3 loop spans 18 amino acids. V was pared by 3 bases and J by 0 bases, with 14 bases of the junction left unmatched. In germline, CDR1 is MDHEN, CDR2 SYDVKM. The CDR3 reads CASSFMLWGGYNSYEQYF. CDR3 DNA: TGTGCCAGCAGTTTTATGCTGTGGGGAGGGTACAACTCCTACGAGCAGTACTTC. The entire variable domain, with the rest obtained from reference TRBV28 and TRBJ2-7, is as follows: DVKVTQSSRYLVKRTGEKVFLECVQDMDHENMFWYRQDPGLGLRLIYFSYDVKMKEKGDIPEGYSVSREKKERFSLILESASTNQTSMYLCASSFMLWGGYNSYEQYFGPGTRLTVT.

V and J are TRBV29-1 and TRBJ1-1; D uncertain. With 7 bases removed from V and 5 bases from J, the gap between germline ends came to 17 bases. The CDR3 length is 13 residues. The germline CDR1 and CDR2 sequences are SQVTM and ANQGSEA. The DNA of the CDR3 is TGCAGCGGAATCTTGACATTCGCGACTGAAGCTTTCTTT. This gives the protein CSGILTFATEAFF.

The rearrangement joins TRBV5-4 to TRBJ2-7, with D perhaps TRBD2 (5 bases). The CDR3 has 14 residues. V was shortened by 2 bases and J by 7 bases, with 16 bases between the two germline ends. Germline V lookup: CDR1 SGHNT, CDR2 YYREEE (reference sequence). CDR3 bases: TGTGCCAGCAGCTTAAACGGCGGGCTACGTGAGCAGTACTTC. Protein product: CASSLNGGLREQYF.

In this sample, this clone turned up once. The chain recombines TRBV18 with TRBJ1-2, with 8 bases matching TRBD1. Germline trimming cut 3 bases from V and 8 bases from J; bases unmatched to any gene: 5. The CDR3 totals 13 residues. The germline gives CDR1 KGHSH, CDR2 LQKENI. The CDR3 loop is CASSPTGEGGYTF. The CDR3 DNA reads as TGTGCCAGCTCACCGACAGGGGAAGGCGGCTACACCTTC.

The chain combines TRBV16 with TRBJ2-5; TRBD1 agrees at 9 bases. The assigned J gene may be wrong: the sequence end matches TRBJ2-7 better. The CDR3 has 14 residues. CDR1 and CDR2 from the germline V gene are KGHSY and FQNENV. The CDR3 sequence: CASRQPGQGNEQYF. For the CDR3, the DNA is TGTGCCAGCAGACAACCGGGACAGGGTAACGAGCAGTACTTC.

V is TRBV29-1 and J is TRBJ2-7, with TRBD1 matching over 7 bases. Trimming removed 4 bases from V and 5 bases from J; junction bases left unmatched: 5. Looked up from germline, CDR1 is SQVTM and CDR2 is ANQGSEA. This CDR3 region has 12 residues. The CDR3 sequence: CSVVKGADEQYF. The CDR3 DNA reads TGCAGCGTTGTAAAGGGGGCGGACGAGCAGTACTTC.

This rearrangement joins TRBV6-1 to TRBJ2-1; TRBD2 aligns across 8 bases. The CDR3 is 17 amino acids. Germline V CDR1 and CDR2: MNHNS, SASEGT. J gave up 10 bases and V 2 bases, and 16 bases lay outside the gene matches. The CDR3 nucleotides read TGTGCCAGCAGTGAAATTTGGAGCGGGAGCGGCGGGTTAGAGCAGTTCTTC. Amino acids: CASSEIWSGSGGLEQFF.

J is TRBJ1-1 and V is TRBV11-2; D not resolved. There are 12 residues in the CDR3. The ends were cut back, 5 bases at V and 2 bases at J, with 6 bases in the middle. Germline values: CDR1 SGHAT, CDR2 FQNNGV. The DNA for the CDR3 is TGTGCCAGCAGCCCCTTTAACACTGAAGCTTTCTTT. Its translation is CASSPFNTEAFF.